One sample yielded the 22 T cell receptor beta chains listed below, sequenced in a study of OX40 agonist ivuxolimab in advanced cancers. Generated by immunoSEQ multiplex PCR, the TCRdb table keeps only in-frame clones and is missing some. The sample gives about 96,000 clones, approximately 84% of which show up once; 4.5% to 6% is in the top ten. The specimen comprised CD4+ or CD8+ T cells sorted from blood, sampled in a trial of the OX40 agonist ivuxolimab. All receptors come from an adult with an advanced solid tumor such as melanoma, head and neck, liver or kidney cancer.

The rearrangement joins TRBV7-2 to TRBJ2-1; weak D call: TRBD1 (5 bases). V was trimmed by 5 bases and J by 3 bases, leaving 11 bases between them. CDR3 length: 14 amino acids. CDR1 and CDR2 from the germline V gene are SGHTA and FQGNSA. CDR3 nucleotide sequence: TGTGCCAGCAGCCCTCCAGGGTACTACAATGAGCAGTTCTTC. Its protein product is CASSPPGYYNEQFF.

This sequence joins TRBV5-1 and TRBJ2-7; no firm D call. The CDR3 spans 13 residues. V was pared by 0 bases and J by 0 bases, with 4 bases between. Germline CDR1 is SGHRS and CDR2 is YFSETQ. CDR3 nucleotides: TGCGCCAGCAGCTTGGGAGCCTCCTACGAGCAGTACTTC. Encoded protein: CASSLGASYEQYF.

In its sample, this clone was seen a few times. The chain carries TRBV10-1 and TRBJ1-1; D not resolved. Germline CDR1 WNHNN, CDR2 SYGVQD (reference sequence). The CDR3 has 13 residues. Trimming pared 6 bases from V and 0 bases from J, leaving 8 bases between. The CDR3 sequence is CASRAEMNTEAFF. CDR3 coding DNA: TGCGCCAGCAGGGCAGAGATGAACACTGAAGCTTTCTTT.

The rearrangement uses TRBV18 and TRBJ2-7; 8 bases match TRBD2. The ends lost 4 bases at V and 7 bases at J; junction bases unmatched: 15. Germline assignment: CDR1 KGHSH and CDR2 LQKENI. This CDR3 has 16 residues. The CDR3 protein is CASSLYTGTSTLEQYF. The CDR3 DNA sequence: TGTGCCAGCTCACTTTATACCGGGACTAGTACCTTGGAGCAGTACTTC.

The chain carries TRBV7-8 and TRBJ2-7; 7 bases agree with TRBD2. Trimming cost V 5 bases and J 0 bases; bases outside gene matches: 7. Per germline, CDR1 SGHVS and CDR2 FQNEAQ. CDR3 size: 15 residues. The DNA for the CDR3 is TGTGCCAGCAGCCCCAGGACTAGTGGCTCCTACGAGCAGTACTTC. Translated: CASSPRTSGSYEQYF. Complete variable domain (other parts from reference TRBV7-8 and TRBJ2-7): GAGVSQSPRYKVAKRGQDVALRCDPISGHVSLFWYQQALGQGPEFLTYFQNEAQLDKSGLPSDRFFAERPEGSVSTLKIQRTQQEDSAVYLCASSPRTSGSYEQYFGPGTRLTVT.

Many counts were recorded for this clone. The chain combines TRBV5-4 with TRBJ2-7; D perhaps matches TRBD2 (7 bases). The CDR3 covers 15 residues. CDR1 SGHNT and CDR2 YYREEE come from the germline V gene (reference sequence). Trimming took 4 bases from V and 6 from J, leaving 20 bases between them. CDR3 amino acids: CASSVKGGPAGEQYF. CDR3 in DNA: TGTGCCAGCAGCGTGAAGGGGGGGCCTGCCGGCGAGCAGTACTTC.

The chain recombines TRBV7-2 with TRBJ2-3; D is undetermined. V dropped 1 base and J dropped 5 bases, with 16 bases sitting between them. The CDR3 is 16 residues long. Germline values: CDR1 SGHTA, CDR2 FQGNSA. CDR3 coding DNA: TGTGCCAGCAGCTTAGGGGGTCGAGCAGGCCGAGATACGCAGTATTTT. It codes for CASSLGGRAGRDTQYF.

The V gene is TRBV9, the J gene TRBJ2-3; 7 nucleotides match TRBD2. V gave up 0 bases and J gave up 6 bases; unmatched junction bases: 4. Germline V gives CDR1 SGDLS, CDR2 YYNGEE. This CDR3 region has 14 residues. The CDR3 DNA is TGTGCCAGCAGCGTAGGGACTAGGCGGGATACGCAGTATTTT. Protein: CASSVGTRRDTQYF.

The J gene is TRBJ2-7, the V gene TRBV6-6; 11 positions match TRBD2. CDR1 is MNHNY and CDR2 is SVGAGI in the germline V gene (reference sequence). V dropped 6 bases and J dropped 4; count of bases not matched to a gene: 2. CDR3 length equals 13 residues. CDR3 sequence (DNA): TGTGCCAGCAGCACTAGCGGGAGTTACGAGCAGTACTTC. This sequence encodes CASSTSGSYEQYF.

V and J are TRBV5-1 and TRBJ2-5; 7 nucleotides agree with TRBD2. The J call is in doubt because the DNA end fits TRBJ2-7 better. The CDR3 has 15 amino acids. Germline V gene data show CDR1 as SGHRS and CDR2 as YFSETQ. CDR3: CASSLVGGGPYEQYF. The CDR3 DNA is TGCGCCAGCAGCTTGGTCGGGGGAGGGCCGTACGAGCAGTACTTC.

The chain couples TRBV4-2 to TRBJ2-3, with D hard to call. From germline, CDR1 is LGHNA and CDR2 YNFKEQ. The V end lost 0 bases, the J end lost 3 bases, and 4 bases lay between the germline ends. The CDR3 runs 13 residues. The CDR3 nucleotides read TGTGCCAGCAGCCAAGATAGTACAGATACGCAGTATTTT. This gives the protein CASSQDSTDTQYF.

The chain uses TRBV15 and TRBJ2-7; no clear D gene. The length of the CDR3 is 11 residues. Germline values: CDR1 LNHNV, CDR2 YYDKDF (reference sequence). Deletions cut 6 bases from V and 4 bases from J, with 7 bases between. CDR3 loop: CATSIGYEQYF. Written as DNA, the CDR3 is TGTGCCACCAGTATAGGATACGAGCAGTACTTC.

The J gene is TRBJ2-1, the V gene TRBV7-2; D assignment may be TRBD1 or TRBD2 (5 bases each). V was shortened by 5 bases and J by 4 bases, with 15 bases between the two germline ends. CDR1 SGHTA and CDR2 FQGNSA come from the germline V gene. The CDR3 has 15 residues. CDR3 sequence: CASSEGPRQYNEQFF. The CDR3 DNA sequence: TGTGCCAGCAGCGAGGGACCCCGTCAGTACAATGAGCAGTTCTTC.

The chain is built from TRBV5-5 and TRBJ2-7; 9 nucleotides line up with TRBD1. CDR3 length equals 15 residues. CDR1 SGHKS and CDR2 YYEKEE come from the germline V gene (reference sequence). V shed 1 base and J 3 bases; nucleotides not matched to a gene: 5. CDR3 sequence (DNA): TGTGCCAGCAGCTTGAGTACAGGGGGCAACTACGAGCAGTACTTC. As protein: CASSLSTGGNYEQYF.

CDR3 in DNA: TGTGCCAGCAGTTTAGGGGGAGGGCGAAAACTGTTTTTT. Its translation is CASSLGGGRKLFF. V and J are TRBV27 and TRBJ1-4; D is possibly TRBD1 (5 bases). The germline CDR1 and CDR2 sequences are MNHEY and SMNVEV (reference sequence). V lost 2 bases to trimming and J lost 10 bases, with 11 bases between them. The CDR3 spans 13 residues.

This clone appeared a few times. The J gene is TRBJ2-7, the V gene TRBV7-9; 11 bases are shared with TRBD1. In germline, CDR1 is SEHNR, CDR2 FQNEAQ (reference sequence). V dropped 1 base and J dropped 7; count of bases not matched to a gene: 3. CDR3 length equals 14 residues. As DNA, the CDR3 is TGTGCCAGCAGCTTAGAGGACAGGGGGCAGGAGCAGTACTTC. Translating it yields CASSLEDRGQEQYF.

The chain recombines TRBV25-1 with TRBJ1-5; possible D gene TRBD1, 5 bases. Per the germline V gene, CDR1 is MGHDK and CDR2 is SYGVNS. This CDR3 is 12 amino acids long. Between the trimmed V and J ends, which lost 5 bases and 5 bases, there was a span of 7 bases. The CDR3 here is CASSWGHQPQHF. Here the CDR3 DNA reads TGTGCCAGCAGTTGGGGCCATCAGCCCCAGCATTTT.

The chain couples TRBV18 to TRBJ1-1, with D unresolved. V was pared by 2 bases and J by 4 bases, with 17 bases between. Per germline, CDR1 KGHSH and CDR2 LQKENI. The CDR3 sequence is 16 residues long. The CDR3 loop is CASSPKLGRRGTEAFF. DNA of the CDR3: TGTGCCAGCTCACCAAAGCTTGGGAGAAGAGGCACTGAAGCTTTCTTT.

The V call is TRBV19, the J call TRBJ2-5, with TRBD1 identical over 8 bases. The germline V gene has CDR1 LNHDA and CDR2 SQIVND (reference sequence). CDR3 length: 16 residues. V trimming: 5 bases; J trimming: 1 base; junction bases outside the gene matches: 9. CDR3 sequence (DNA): TGTGCCAGTAGTCCCGCGGACAGGGTTCTCCAAGAGACCCAGTACTTC. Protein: CASSPADRVLQETQYF.

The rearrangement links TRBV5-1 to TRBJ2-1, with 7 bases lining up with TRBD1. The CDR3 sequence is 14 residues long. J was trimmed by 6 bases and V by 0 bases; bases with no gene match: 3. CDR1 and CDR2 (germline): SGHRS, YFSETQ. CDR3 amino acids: CASSLGPGGNEQFF. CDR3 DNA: TGCGCCAGCAGCTTGGGTCCAGGGGGCAATGAGCAGTTCTTC.

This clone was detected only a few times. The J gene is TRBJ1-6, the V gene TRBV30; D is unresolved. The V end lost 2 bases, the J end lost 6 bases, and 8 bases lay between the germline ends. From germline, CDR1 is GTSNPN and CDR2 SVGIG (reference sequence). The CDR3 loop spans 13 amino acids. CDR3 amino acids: CAWSPRGNSPLHF. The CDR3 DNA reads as TGTGCCTGGAGTCCCCGGGGTAATTCACCCCTCCACTTT.

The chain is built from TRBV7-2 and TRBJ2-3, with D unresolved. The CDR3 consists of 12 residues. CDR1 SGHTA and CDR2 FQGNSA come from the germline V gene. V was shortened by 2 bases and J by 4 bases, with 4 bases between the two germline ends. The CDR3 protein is CASSLSSDTQYF. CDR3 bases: TGTGCCAGCAGCTTAAGCTCAGATACGCAGTATTTT.